This T cell receptor beta chain is from a study of PD-1 blockade in classical Hodgkin lymphoma (dated by TCRdb to 2018 to 2021). About the study as a whole: The study used TCR beta sequencing and CyTOF to define a peripheral blood immune signature of response to PD-1 blockade in classical Hodgkin lymphoma.

The Qiagen DNeasy kit was used to extract genomic DNA from unsorted PBMCs and from the negatively selected CD4+ and CD8+ fractions. Amplification of TCR beta CDR3 regions was done by immunoSEQ multiplex PCR with primers that anneal to V and J segments. Amplification bias was minimized using a synthetic immune receptor repertoire, and residual bias was removed computationally after sequencing. The authors' analysis ran thus. Repertoire diversity was quantified as the Shannon entropy index using custom Python scripts. Unsorted, CD4+ and CD8+ repertoires were examined separately, except in combined analyses, for which CD4+ and CD8+ sequences were merged in silico. This is the immuneACCESS table as TCRdb keeps it, with only in-frame sequences that have V and J called. A part of the clones is gone; compared with another copy, unresolved V genes explain less than half, and the rest is unexplained. The V and J calls and clone size are taken from that table; D and trimming were inferred from the DNA. For this sample there are 20,000 to 30,000 clones; around 90% appear just once. Together, the top ten hold more than 0.45% of the sample.

Interpreted using the paper, the time point label stands for: newly diagnosed, previously untreated cHL patient sample. A Miltenyi CD4+ T cell isolation kit was used for magnetic negative selection to purify CD4+ T cells from thawed PBMCs. To serve as a comparison group for the relapsed/refractory trial patients, PBMCs were sequenced from patients with newly diagnosed, previously untreated classical Hodgkin lymphoma. After peripheral blood was drawn into 8 mL Vacutainer Cell Preparation Tubes, PBMCs were isolated by centrifugation and then cryopreserved. Purified CD4+ and CD8+ fractions were prepared only for cases in which an additional PBMC sample was available. Magnetically labelled cells were removed on LS columns in a quadroMACS separator, and the flow-through was collected as the purified fraction. Measured from the cysteine to the phenylalanine, the CDR3 is 13 residues long. The only DNA kept is the CDR3, 39 bases in frame from the first base.

A note on this clone: No antigen is known for it. No clone much larger than this one lies a single base away; base qualities are absent.

Results the study describes overall, beyond this receptor: The study was restricted to a single clinical trial cohort, and the causes of repertoire differences, possibly disease activity or prior therapy, were left undefined. Baseline TCR diversity was reported as lower in newly diagnosed patients than in healthy donors, and lower still in relapsed/refractory patients.

This TCR derives from a human donor with classical Hodgkin lymphoma. The rearranged chain carries TRBV21-1 and TRBJ2-7. TRBV21-1 is a recognized pseudogene. Sequenced: CD4+ T cells from blood. The DNA is as follows: TGTGCCACCCTCGTGATGACGGCCTACGAGCAGTACTTC. Its protein reads: CATLVMTAYEQYF.